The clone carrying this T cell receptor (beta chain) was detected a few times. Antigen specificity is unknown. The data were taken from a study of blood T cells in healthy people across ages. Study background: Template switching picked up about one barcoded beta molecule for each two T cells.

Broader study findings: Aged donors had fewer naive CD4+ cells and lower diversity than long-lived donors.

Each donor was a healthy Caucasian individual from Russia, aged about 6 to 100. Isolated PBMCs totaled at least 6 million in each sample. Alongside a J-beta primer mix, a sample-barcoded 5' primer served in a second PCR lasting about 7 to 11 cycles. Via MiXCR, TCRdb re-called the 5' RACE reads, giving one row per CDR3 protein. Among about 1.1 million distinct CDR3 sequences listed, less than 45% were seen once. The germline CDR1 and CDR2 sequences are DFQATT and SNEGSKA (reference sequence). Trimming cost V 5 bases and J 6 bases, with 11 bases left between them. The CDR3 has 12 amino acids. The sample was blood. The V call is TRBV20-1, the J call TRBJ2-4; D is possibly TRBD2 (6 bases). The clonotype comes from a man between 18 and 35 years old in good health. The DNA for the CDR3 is TGCAGTGCTGCGCGGGACGGAAACATTCAGTACTTC. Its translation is CSAARDGNIQYF.